A selection of T cell receptor beta chains follows, all from one sample in a study of blood T cell repertoires in COVID-19. Libraries were prepared by immunoSEQ multiplex PCR; TCRdb keeps only in-frame clonotypes and omits some of them. The sample includes approximately 100,000 clones, approximately 84% of them seen just once. The sequenced material came from peripheral blood. The receptors stem from a woman aged 55-69 years with acute or convalescent COVID-19. CDR3s include the opening cysteine and the closing phenylalanine or tryptophan. Each record gives: clone size, J gene, V gene, D gene, CDR3 DNA, CDR3 protein. The D gene is left open where the match is weak. For some rows the clone size is stated as once, few or many, or as a class when expanded; others skip it.

clone size: -
J gene: TRBJ2-1
V gene: TRBV9
D gene: -
CDR3 DNA: TGTGCCAGCAGCCCCAGAGGCGGGCGGAATGAGCAGTTCTTC
CDR3 protein: CASSPRGGRNEQFF

clone size: -
J gene: TRBJ2-1
V gene: TRBV28
D gene: TRBD2
CDR3 DNA: TGTGCCAGCATGGGGGGGGTTGGGGTCGGTGAGCAGTTCTTC
CDR3 protein: CASMGGVGVGEQFF

clone size: -
J gene: TRBJ1-1
V gene: TRBV6-5
D gene: TRBD1
CDR3 DNA: TGTGCCAGCAGTTACACGGGACAGCCGAGGACTGAAGCTTTCTTT
CDR3 protein: CASSYTGQPRTEAFF

clone size: -
J gene: TRBJ2-7
V gene: TRBV2
D gene: TRBD1
CDR3 DNA: TGTGCCAGCAGGGCAGGACAGGGGAAATCCCACGAGCAGTACTTC
CDR3 protein: CASRAGQGKSHEQYF

clone size: -
J gene: TRBJ2-3
V gene: TRBV6-5
D gene: -
CDR3 DNA: TGTGCCAGCAGACCCTTCCCGGGGACAGATACGCAGTATTTT
CDR3 protein: CASRPFPGTDTQYF

clone size: -
J gene: TRBJ1-2
V gene: TRBV3-1/TRBV3-2
D gene: TRBD1
CDR3 DNA: TGTGCCAGCAGCCTCCAGGACAGGACCTCGGGCTACACCTTC
CDR3 protein: CASSLQDRTSGYTF

clone size: -
J gene: TRBJ2-1
V gene: TRBV6-6
D gene: -
CDR3 DNA: TGTGCCAGCAGTTACCGGGGGTCTGGGCAGTTCTTC
CDR3 protein: CASSYRGSGQFF

clone size: -
J gene: TRBJ1-1
V gene: TRBV6-2/TRBV6-3
D gene: -
CDR3 DNA: TGTGCCAGCAGTTACTACGACTCCGGAGGGACTGAAGCTTTCTTT
CDR3 protein: CASSYYDSGGTEAFF

clone size: -
J gene: TRBJ2-3
V gene: TRBV7-2
D gene: TRBD2
CDR3 DNA: TGTGCCAGCAGCTTCGGGAGGGGGGGGACAGATACGCAGTATTTT
CDR3 protein: CASSFGRGGTDTQYF

clone size: -
J gene: TRBJ2-1
V gene: TRBV7-3
D gene: TRBD1
CDR3 DNA: TGTGCCAGCAGCGACCGGGACAGGGAGAGGAATGAGCAGTTCTTC
CDR3 protein: CASSDRDRERNEQFF

clone size: -
J gene: TRBJ1-6
V gene: TRBV11-2
D gene: TRBD1
CDR3 DNA: TGTGCCAGCAGCGGGGGGACAGAGAATTCACCCCTCCACTTT
CDR3 protein: CASSGGTENSPLHF

clone size: -
J gene: TRBJ2-1
V gene: TRBV5-1
D gene: TRBD1
CDR3 DNA: TGCGCCAGCAGCCTAGACAGGGATGAGCAGTTCTTC
CDR3 protein: CASSLDRDEQFF

clone size: -
J gene: TRBJ2-6
V gene: TRBV9
D gene: -
CDR3 DNA: TGTGCCAGCAGCGTAAGGGGTACCGGGGCCAACGTCCTGACTTTC
CDR3 protein: CASSVRGTGANVLTF

clone size: -
J gene: TRBJ1-6
V gene: TRBV5-1
D gene: TRBD1
CDR3 DNA: TGCGCCAGCAGCGAGGGGACAGTTTCTACTTCACCCCTCCACTTT
CDR3 protein: CASSEGTVSTSPLHF

clone size: -
J gene: TRBJ1-1
V gene: TRBV7-2
D gene: -
CDR3 DNA: TGTGCCAGCAGCTTAGAGTCGGGGAGAAACCGAGGGTCTGAAGCTTTCTTT
CDR3 protein: CASSLESGRNRGSEAFF

clone size: -
J gene: TRBJ1-1
V gene: TRBV5-5
D gene: -
CDR3 DNA: TGTGCCAGCAGCCGTACGGACAGACCTATGCCCACTGAAGCTTTCTTT
CDR3 protein: CASSRTDRPMPTEAFF

clone size: once
J gene: TRBJ1-1
V gene: TRBV6-5
D gene: -
CDR3 DNA: TGTGCCAGCAGTTACGTCAGGGGCTCGGGCACTGAAGCTTTCTTT
CDR3 protein: CASSYVRGSGTEAFF